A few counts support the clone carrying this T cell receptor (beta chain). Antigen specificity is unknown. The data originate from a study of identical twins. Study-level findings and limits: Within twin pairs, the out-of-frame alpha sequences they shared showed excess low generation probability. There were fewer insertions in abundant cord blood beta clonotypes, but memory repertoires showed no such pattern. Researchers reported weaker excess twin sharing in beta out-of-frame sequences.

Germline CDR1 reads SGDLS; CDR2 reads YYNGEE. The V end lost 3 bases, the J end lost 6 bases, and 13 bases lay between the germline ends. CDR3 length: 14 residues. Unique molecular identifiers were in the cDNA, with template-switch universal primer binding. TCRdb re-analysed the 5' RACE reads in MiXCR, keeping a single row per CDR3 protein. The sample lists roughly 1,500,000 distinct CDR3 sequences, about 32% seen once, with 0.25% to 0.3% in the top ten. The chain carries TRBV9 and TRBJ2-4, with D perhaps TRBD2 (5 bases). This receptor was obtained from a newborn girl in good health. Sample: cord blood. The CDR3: CASSARAGSNIQYF. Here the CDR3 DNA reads TGTGCCAGCAGCGCGAGGGCAGGCTCAAACATTCAGTACTTC.